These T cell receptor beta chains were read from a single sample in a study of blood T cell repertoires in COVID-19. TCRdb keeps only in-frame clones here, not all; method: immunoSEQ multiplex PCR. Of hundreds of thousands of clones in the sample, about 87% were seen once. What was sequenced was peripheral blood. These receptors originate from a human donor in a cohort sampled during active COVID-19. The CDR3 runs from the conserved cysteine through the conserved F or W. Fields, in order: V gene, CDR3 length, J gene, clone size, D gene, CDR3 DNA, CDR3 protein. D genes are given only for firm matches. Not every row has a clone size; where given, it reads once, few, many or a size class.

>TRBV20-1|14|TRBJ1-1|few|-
TGCAGTGCTAGTGACAACAGGGTGGACACTGAAGCTTTCTTT
CSASDNRVDTEAFF
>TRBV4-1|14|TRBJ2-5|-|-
TGCGCCAGCAGCCAAGGACAACGCCAAGAGACCCAGTACTTC
CASSQGQRQETQYF
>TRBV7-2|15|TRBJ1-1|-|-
TGTGCCAGCAGCTTAGAATCCGGAGGAGGAACTGAAGCTTTCTTT
CASSLESGGGTEAFF
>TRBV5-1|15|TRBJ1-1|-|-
TGCGCCAGCAGCTCTTTGGAGGGCATGAACACTGAAGCTTTCTTT
CASSSLEGMNTEAFF
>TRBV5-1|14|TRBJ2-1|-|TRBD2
TGCGCCAGCAGCAGGGCCGCGGGGGGCAATGAGCAGTTCTTC
CASSRAAGGNEQFF
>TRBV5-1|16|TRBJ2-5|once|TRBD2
TGCGCCAGCAGCTTGGGAATAGCGGGGGGGCTGGAGACCCAGTACTTC
CASSLGIAGGLETQYF
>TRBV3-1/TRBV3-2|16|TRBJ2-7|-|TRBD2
TGTGCCAGCAGCCAAGGCTCTAGCGGGATCTCCTACGAGCAGTACTTC
CASSQGSSGISYEQYF
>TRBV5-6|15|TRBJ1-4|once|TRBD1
TGTGCCAGCAGCTTTTCACAGGGGGCGCTTGAAAAACTGTTTTTT
CASSFSQGALEKLFF
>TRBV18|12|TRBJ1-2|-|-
TGTGCCAGCTCACCACCGGACAATGGCTACACCTTC
CASSPPDNGYTF
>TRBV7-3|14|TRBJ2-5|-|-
TGTGCCAGCAGCTTAAGCGGGACTGGTGGGACCCAGTACTTC
CASSLSGTGGTQYF
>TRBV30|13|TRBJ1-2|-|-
TGTGCCTGGAGCGCAACAGGGAGTGATGGCTACACCTTC
CAWSATGSDGYTF
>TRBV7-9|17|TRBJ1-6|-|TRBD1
TGTGCCAGCAGCTGGACAGGAGGGAGCTCCTATAATTCACCCCTCCACTTT
CASSWTGGSSYNSPLHF
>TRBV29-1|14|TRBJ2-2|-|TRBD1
TGCAGCGTTAGGGGACAGGGGAACACCGGGGAGCTGTTTTTT
CSVRGQGNTGELFF
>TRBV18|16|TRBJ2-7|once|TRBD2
TGTGCCAGCTCACAACCAAGGGCTAGCGGTGACTACGAGCAGTACTTC
CASSQPRASGDYEQYF
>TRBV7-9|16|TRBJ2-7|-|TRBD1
TGTGCCAGCAGCAACCCAGGACAGGGGCGACCCTACGAGCAGTACTTC
CASSNPGQGRPYEQYF
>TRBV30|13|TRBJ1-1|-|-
TGTGCCTGGAGTGTACAGGGCAACACTGAAGCTTTCTTT
CAWSVQGNTEAFF
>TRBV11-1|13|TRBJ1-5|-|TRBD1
TGTGCCAGCAGCTTGGACAGGGACCAGCCCCAGCATTTT
CASSLDRDQPQHF
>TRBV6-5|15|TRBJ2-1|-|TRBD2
TGTGCCAGCATAAGACGCGGGGGGGCCTACAATGAGCAGTTCTTC
CASIRRGGAYNEQFF
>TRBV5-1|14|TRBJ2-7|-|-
TGCGCCAGCAGCTTGGGGGGCCCAGCCTACGAGCAGTACTTC
CASSLGGPAYEQYF
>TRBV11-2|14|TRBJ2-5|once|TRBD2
TGTGCCAGCAGCGTCCCGCTAGCGGGAGAGACCCAGTACTTC
CASSVPLAGETQYF
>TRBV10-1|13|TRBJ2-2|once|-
TGCGCCAGCAGTGCCCAGGGACACGGGGAGCTGTTTTTT
CASSAQGHGELFF
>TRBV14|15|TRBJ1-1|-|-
TGTGCCAGCAGCCCACAGTCTTGGGCGAACACTGAAGCTTTCTTT
CASSPQSWANTEAFF
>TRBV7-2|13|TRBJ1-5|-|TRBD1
TGTGCCAGCAGTTCCCAGGGGGCTCAGCCCCAGCATTTT
CASSSQGAQPQHF
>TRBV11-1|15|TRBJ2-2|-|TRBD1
TGTGCCAGCAGCCCTAGGGGACAGCTTACCGGGGAGCTGTTTTTT
CASSPRGQLTGELFF
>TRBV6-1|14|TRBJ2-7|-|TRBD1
TGTGCCAGCAGTGATACTACAGGGGGTTTGGAGCAGTACTTC
CASSDTTGGLEQYF
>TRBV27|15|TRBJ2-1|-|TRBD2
TGTGCCAGCAGTTTATGGGCTAGCGGGAGTCATGAGCAGTTCTTC
CASSLWASGSHEQFF
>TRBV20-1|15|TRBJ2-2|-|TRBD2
TGCAGTGCTAGTCTGCGGGGGGGCGTAGAGGGGGAGCTGTTTTTT
CSASLRGGVEGELFF
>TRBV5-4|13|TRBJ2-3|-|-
TGTGCCAGCTCAGGATTTCTCACAGATACGCAGTATTTT
CASSGFLTDTQYF
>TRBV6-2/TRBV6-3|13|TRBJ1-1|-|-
TGTGCCAGCAGTTTCTACAGGAACACTGAAGCTTTCTTT
CASSFYRNTEAFF
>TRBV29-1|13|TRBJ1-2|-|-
TGCAGCGTTGAGGGGGGGCGGAACTATGGCTACACCTTC
CSVEGGRNYGYTF
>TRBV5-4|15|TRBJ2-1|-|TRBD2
TGTGCCAGCAGCCCTAGGACTAGCGGCCACAATGAGCAGTTCTTC
CASSPRTSGHNEQFF
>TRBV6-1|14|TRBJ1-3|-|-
TGTGCCAGCAGTGAGAGTGGGCCGCCAGAAACCATATATTTT
CASSESGPPETIYF
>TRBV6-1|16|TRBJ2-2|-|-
TGTGCCAGCAGTGAATCCAGCAGGGGTTTCACCGGGGAGCTGTTTTTT
CASSESSRGFTGELFF
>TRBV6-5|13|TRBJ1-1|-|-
TGTGCCAGCAGTTACTCGTTCAGTACTGAAGCTTTCTTT
CASSYSFSTEAFF
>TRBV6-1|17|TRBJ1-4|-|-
TGTGCCAGCAGTGAAGAGGTCTCGGAGGCGTATAATGAAAAACTGTTTTTT
CASSEEVSEAYNEKLFF
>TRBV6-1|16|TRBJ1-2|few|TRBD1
TGTGCCAGCAGTGAATTCGGGACAGCTCTTAACTATGGCTACACCTTC
CASSEFGTALNYGYTF
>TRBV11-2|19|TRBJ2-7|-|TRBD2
TGTGCCAGCAGCCCTATACCCCACGCGGGGAAGCGGGACTTGCGGGAGCAGTACTTC
CASSPIPHAGKRDLREQYF
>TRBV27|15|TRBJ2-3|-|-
TGTGCCAGCAGTGGCAGGGGAGTATGGACAGATACGCAGTATTTT
CASSGRGVWTDTQYF
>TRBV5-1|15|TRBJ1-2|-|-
TGCGCCAGCAGCTTTGGCAGGGCTACTCCTTATGGCTACACCTTC
CASSFGRATPYGYTF
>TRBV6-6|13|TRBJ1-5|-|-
TGTGCCAGCAGTTACCCAGGAGGGCAGCCCCAGCATTTT
CASSYPGGQPQHF